The clone carrying this T cell receptor beta chain was seen ten or more times. TCR beta CDR3 sequences were amplified from RNA transcripts. TCR CDR3 regions were first amplified by RT-PCR with HTBI primers. One entry per CDR3 protein, called by TCRdb with MiXCR from the multiplex PCR reads. The sample carries approximately 32,000 distinct CDR3 sequences, approximately 50% recorded once. The data were obtained in a study of T cells in Graves' hyperthyroidism and ophthalmopathy. Exclusion of a patient resulted from uncontrolled infection, other autoimmune disease, pregnancy or lactation. PBMCs stemmed from around 9.3 ml fresh peripheral blood. This clonotype was obtained from a woman in her fifties or sixties with Graves' hyperthyroidism that later progressed to Graves' ophthalmopathy. Sequencing input: blood.

The CDR3 here is CASSVKGSWETQYF. The CDR3 DNA sequence: TGTGCCAGCAGCGTAAAGGGATCTTGGGAGACCCAGTACTTC. The chain links TRBV9 to TRBJ2-5; the D is unclear. This CDR3 region has 14 residues. CDR1 and CDR2 from the germline V gene are SGDLS and YYNGEE. V lost 1 base to trimming and J lost 5 bases, with 12 bases between them. Drawing the rest from reference TRBV9 and TRBJ2-5, the complete variable domain is DSGVTQTPKHLITATGQRVTLRCSPRSGDLSVYWYQQSLDQGLQFLIQYYNGEERAKGNILERFSAQQFPDLHSELNLSSLELGDSALYFCASSVKGSWETQYFGPGTRLLVL.